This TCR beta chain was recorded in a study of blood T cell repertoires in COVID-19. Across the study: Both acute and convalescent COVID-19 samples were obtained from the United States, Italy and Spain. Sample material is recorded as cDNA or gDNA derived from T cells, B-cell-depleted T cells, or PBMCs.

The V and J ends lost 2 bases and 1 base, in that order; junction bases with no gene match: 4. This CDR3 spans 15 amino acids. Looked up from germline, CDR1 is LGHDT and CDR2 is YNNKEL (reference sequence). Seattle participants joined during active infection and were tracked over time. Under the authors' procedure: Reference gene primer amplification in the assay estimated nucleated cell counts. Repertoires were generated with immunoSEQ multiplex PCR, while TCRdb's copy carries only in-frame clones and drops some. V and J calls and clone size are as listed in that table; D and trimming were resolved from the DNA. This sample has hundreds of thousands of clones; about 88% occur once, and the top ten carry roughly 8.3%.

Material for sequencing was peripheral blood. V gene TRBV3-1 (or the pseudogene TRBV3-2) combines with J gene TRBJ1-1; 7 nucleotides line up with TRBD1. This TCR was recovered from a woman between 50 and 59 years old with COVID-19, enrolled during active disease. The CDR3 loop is CASSQKGARNTEAFF. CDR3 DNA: TGTGCCAGCAGCCAAAAGGGGGCGAGGAACACTGAAGCTTTCTTT.